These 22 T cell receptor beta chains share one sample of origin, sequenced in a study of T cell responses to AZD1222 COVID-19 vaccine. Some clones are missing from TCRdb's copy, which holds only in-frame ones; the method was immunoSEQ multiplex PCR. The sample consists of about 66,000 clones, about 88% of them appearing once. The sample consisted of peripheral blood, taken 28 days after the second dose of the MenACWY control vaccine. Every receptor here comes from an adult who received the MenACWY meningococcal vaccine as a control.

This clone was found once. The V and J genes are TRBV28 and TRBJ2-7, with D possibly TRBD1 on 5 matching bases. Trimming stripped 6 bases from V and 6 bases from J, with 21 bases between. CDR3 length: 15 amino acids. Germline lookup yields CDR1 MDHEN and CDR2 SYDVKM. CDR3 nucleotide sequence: TGTGCCAGCAGGTCATTCAGGGATGGCGGAGTCGAGCAGTACTTC. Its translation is CASRSFRDGGVEQYF.

The CDR3 DNA reads as TGCGCCAGCAGCTTGGAGGGACAGCCTACTAACTATGGCTACACCTTC. Translated, it gives CASSLEGQPTNYGYTF. V and J are TRBV5-1 and TRBJ1-2; 7 positions match TRBD1. From germline, CDR1 is SGHRS and CDR2 YFSETQ. CDR3 size: 16 residues. Trimming took 0 bases from V and 0 from J; bases not matched to a gene: 5. The complete variable domain, with remaining parts taken from reference TRBV5-1 and TRBJ1-2, reads KAGVTQTPRYLIKTRGQQVTLSCSPISGHRSVSWYQQTPGQGLQFLFEYFSETQRNKGNFPGRFSGRQFSNSRSEMNVSTLELGDSALYLCASSLEGQPTNYGYTFGSGTRLTVV.

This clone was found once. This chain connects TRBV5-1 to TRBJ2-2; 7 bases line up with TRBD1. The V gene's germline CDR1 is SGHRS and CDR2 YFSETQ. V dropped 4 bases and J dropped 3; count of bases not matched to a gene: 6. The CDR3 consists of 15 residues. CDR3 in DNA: TGCGCCAGCAGCACACGGACAGGTGACACCGGGGAGCTGTTTTTT. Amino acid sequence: CASSTRTGDTGELFF.

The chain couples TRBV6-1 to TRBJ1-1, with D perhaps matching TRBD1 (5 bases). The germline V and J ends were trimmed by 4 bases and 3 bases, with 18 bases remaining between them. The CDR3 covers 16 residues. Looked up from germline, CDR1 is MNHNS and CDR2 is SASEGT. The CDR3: CASSASYREGHTEAFF. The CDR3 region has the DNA TGTGCCAGCAGTGCCTCCTACCGGGAGGGGCACACTGAAGCTTTCTTT.

This CDR3 reads CATSDNRNNEQFF. CDR3 coding DNA: TGTGCCACCAGTGACAACAGGAATAATGAGCAGTTCTTC. The chain combines TRBV24-1 with TRBJ2-1, with D tentatively TRBD1 (5 bases). The germline V gene encodes CDR1 KGHDR and CDR2 SFDVKD. The CDR3 has 13 residues. V was clipped by 4 bases and J by 7 bases, with 10 bases between them.

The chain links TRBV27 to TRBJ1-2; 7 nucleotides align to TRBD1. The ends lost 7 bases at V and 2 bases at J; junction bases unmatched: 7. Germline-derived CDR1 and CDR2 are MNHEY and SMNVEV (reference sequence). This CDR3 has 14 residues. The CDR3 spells CASTGRGGNYGYTF. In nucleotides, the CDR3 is TGTGCCAGCACCGGCAGGGGGGGAAACTATGGCTACACCTTC.

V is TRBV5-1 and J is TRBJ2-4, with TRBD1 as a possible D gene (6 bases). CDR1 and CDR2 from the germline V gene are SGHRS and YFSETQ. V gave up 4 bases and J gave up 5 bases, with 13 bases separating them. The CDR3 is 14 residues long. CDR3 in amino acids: CASSPGGGENIQYF. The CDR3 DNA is TGCGCCAGCAGCCCTGGGGGCGGAGAAAACATTCAGTACTTC.

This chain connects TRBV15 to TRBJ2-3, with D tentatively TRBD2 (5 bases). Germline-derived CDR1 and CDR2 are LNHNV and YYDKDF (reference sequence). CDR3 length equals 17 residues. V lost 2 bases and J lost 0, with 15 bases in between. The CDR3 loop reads CATSRSPAGGSTDTQYF. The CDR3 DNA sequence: TGTGCCACCAGCAGATCCCCGGCGGGCGGGAGCACAGATACGCAGTATTTT.

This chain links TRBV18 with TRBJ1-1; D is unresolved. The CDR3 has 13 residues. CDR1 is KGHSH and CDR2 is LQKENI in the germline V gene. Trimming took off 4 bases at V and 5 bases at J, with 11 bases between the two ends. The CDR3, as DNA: TGTGCCAGCTCACGAGAGGACGGGACTGAAGCTTTCTTT. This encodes CASSREDGTEAFF.

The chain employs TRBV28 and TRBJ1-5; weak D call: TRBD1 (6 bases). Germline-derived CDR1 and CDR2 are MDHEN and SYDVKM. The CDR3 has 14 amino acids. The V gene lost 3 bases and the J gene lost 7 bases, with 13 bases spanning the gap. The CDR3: CASSFTGWKQPQHF. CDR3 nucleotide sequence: TGTGCCAGCAGTTTTACAGGGTGGAAACAGCCCCAGCATTTT. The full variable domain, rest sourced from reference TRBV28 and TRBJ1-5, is DVKVTQSSRYLVKRTGEKVFLECVQDMDHENMFWYRQDPGLGLRLIYFSYDVKMKEKGDIPEGYSVSREKKERFSLILESASTNQTSMYLCASSFTGWKQPQHFGDGTRLSIL.

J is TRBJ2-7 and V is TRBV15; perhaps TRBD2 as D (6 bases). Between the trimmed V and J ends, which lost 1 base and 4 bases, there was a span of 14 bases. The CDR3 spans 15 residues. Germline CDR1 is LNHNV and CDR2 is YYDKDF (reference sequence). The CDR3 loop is CATSRGAGNRYEQYF. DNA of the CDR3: TGTGCCACCAGCAGAGGGGCGGGGAATAGGTACGAGCAGTACTTC.

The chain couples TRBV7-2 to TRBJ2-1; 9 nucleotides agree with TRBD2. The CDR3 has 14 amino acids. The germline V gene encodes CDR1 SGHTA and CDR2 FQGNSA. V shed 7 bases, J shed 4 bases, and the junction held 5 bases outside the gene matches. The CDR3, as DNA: TGTGCCAGCAACCTAGCGGGGTCATACAATGAGCAGTTCTTC. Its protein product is CASNLAGSYNEQFF.

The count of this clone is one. Written as DNA, the CDR3 is TGTGCTAGTAGGCCAGCGGGACCATACAATGAGCAGTTCTTC. This sequence encodes CASRPAGPYNEQFF. The rearrangement uses TRBV12-5 and TRBJ2-1; 7 nucleotides agree with TRBD2. Germline loops: CDR1 LGHNT, CDR2 FRNRAP. With 8 bases clipped from V and 4 bases from J, the junction kept 8 bases outside the gene matches. This CDR3 has 14 residues.

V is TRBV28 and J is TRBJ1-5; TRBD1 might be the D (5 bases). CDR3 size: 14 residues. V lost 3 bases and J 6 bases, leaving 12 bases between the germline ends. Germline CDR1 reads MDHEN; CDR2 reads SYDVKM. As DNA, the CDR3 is TGTGCCAGCAGTTTGGGGGGGTGGAGTCAGCCCCAGCATTTT. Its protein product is CASSLGGWSQPQHF.

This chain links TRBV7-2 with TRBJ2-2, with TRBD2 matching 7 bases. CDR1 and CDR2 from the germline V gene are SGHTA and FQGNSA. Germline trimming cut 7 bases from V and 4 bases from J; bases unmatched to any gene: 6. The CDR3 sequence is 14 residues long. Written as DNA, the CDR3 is TGTGCCAGCAACCGCGCGGGGGTCACCGGGGAGCTGTTTTTT. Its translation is CASNRAGVTGELFF. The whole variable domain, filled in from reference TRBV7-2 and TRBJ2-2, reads GAGVSQSPSNKVTEKGKDVELRCDPISGHTALYWYRQSLGQGLEFLIYFQGNSAPDKSGLPSDRFSAERTGGSVSTLTIQRTQQEDSAVYLCASNRAGVTGELFFGEGSRLTVL.

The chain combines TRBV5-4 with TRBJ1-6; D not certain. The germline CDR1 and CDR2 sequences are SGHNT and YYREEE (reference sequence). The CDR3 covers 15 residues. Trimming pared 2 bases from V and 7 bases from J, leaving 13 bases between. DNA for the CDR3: TGTGCCAGCAGCTTAGTATCGAACAGCAATTCACCCCTCCACTTT. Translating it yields CASSLVSNSNSPLHF.

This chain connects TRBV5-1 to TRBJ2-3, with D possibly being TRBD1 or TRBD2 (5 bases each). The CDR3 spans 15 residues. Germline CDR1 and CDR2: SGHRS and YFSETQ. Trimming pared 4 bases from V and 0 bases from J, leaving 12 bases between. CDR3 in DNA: TGCGCCAGCAGCCCTCTCTGGGGGAGCACAGATACGCAGTATTTT. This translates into CASSPLWGSTDTQYF.

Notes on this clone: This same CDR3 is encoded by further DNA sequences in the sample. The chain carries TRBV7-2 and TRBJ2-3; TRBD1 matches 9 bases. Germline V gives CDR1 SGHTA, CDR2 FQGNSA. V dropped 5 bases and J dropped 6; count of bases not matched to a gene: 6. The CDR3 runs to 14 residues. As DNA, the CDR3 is TGTGCCAGCAGCCCCGGACAGGGGAGGGATACGCAGTATTTT. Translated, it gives CASSPGQGRDTQYF. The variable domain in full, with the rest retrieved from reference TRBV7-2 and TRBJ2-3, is GAGVSQSPSNKVTEKGKDVELRCDPISGHTALYWYRQSLGQGLEFLIYFQGNSAPDKSGLPSDRFSAERTGGSVSTLTIQRTQQEDSAVYLCASSPGQGRDTQYFGPGTRLTVL.

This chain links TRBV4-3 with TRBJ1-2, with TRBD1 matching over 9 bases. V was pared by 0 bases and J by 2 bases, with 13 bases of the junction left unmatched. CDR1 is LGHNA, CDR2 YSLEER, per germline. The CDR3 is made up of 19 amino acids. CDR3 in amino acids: CASSQEHGYGTGRNYGYTF. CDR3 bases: TGCGCCAGCAGCCAAGAGCACGGCTATGGGACAGGGAGAAACTATGGCTACACCTTC.

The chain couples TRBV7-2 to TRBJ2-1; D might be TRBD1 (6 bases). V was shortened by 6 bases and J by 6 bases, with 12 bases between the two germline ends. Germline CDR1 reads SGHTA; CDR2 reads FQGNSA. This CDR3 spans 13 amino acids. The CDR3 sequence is CASSLAGANEQFF. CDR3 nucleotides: TGTGCCAGCAGTCTGGCAGGGGCCAATGAGCAGTTCTTC.

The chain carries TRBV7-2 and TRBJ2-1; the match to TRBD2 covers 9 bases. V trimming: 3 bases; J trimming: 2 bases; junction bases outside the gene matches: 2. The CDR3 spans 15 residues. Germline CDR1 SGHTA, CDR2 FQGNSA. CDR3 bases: TGTGCCAGCAGCTTGGGCGGGAGGGCCTACAATGAGCAGTTCTTC. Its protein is CASSLGGRAYNEQFF.

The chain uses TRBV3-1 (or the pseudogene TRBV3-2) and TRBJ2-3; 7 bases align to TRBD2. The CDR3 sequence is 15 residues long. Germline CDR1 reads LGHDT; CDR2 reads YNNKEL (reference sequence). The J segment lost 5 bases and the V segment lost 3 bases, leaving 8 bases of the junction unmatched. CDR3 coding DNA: TGTGCCAGCAGCCATATGGCGGGAGTTATAGATACGCAGTATTTT. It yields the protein CASSHMAGVIDTQYF.